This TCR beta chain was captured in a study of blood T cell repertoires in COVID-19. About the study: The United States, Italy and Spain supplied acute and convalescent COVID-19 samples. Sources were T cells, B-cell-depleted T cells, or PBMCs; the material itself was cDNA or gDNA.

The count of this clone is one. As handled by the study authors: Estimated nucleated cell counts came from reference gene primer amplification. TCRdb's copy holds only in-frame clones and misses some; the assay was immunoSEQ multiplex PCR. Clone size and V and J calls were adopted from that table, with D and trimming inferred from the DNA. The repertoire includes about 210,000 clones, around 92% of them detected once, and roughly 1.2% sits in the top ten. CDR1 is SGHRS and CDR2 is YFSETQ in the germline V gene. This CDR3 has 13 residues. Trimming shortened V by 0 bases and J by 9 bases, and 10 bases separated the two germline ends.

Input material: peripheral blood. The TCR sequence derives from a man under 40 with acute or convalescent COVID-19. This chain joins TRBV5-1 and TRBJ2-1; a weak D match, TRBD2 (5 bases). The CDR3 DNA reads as TGCGCCAGCAGCTTGGCACTCCGGGGTGAGCAGTTCTTC. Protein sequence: CASSLALRGEQFF.